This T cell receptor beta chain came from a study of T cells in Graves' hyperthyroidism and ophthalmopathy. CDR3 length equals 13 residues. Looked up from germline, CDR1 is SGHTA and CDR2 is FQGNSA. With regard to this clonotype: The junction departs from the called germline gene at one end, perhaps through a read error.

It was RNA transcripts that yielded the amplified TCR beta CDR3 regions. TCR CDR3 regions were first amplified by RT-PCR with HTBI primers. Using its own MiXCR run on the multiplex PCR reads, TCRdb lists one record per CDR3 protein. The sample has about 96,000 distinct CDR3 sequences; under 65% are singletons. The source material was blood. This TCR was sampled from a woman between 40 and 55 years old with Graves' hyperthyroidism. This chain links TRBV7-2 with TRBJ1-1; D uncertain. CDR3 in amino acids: CASSPKSGTEAFF. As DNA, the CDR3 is TGCGCCAGCAGCCCCAAATCCGGGACTGAAGCTTTCTTT.